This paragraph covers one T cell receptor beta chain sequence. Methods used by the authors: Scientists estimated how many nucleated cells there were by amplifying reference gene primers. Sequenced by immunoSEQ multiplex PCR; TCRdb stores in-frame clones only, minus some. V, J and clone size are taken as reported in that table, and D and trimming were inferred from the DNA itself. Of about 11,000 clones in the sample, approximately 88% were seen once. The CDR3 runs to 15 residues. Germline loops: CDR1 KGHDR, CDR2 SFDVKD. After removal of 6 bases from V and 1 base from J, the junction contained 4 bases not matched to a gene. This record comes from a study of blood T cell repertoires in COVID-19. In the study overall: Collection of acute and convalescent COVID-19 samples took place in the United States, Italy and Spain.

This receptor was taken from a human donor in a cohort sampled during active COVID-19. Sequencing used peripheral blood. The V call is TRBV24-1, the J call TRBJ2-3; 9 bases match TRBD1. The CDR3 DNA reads TGTGCCACCAGTTTAGGACAGGGGCGCACAGATACGCAGTATTTT. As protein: CATSLGQGRTDTQYF.